The clone carrying this T cell receptor beta chain appeared once. The sample belongs to a study of blood T cell repertoires in COVID-19. Clones were read by immunoSEQ multiplex PCR, and TCRdb kept only the in-frame ones, dropping some. Here the sample spans roughly 200,000 clones, 86% being singletons. Those enrolled, adults aged roughly 18 to 89 years, came from 25 or so US areas. Membership in each cohort depended on participant-reported clinical history. This clonotype was sampled from a middle-aged man with acute COVID-19. Sequencing was carried out using PBMCs or T cells enriched from blood (not recorded which).

The CDR3 reads CASSPLAGETQYF. CDR3 nucleotide sequence: TGTGCCAGCTCACCACTAGCCGGAGAGACCCAGTACTTC. The V and J genes are TRBV18 and TRBJ2-5; D is undetermined. Trimming took off 1 base at V and 4 bases at J, with 7 bases between the two ends. Germline CDR1 is KGHSH and CDR2 is LQKENI. The CDR3 length is 13 residues.